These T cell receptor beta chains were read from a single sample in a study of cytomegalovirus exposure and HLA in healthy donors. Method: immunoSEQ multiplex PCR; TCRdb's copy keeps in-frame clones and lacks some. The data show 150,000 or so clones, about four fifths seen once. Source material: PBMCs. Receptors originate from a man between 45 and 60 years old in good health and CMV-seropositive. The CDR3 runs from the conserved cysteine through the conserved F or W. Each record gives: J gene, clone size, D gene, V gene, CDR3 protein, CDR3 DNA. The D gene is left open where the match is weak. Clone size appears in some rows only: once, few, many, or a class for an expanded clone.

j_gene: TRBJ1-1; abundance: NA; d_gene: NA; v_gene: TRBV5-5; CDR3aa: CASSDTHGMNTEAFF; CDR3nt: TGTGCCAGCAGCGATACCCACGGTATGAACACTGAAGCTTTCTTT
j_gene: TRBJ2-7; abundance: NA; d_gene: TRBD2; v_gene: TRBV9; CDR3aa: CASSVVSGGFNEQYF; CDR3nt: TGTGCCAGCAGCGTCGTGAGCGGGGGATTCAACGAACAGTACTTC
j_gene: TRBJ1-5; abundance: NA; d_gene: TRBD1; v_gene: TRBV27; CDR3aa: CASSLYPPGQGAYSNQPQHF; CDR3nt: TGTGCCAGCAGTTTATATCCCCCGGGACAGGGAGCTTATAGCAATCAGCCCCAGCATTTT
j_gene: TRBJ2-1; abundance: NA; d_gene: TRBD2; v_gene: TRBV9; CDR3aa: CASSTHGLAGDIEQFF; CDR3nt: TGTGCCAGCAGCACCCACGGACTAGCGGGGGACATCGAGCAGTTCTTC
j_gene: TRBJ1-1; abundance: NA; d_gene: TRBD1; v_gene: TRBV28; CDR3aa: CASVPGQGAFTEAFF; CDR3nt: TGTGCCAGCGTCCCGGGACAGGGGGCGTTCACTGAAGCTTTCTTT
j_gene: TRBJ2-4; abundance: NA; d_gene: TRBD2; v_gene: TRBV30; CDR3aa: CAWSGLAGGNIQYF; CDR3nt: TGTGCCTGGAGTGGATTAGCGGGGGGTAACATTCAGTACTTC
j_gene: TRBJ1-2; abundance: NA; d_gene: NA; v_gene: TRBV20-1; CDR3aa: CNLGDYGYTF; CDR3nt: TGCAACCTCGGGGACTATGGCTACACCTTC
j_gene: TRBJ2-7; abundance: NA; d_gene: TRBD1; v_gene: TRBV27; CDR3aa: CATRDSPYEQYF; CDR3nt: TGTGCCACCCGGGACAGCCCCTACGAGCAGTACTTC
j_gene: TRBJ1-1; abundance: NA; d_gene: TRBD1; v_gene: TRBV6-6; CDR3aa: CASSTGTVAEAFF; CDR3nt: TGTGCCAGCAGTACGGGGACAGTCGCTGAAGCTTTCTTT
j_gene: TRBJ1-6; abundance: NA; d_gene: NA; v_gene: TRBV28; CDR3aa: CASRTGQPNSPLHF; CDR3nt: TGTGCCAGCAGAACCGGACAGCCCAATTCACCCCTCCACTTT
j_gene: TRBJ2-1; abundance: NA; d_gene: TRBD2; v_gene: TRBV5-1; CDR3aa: CASSLQLLAGGGNEQFF; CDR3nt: TGCGCCAGCAGCTTGCAGCTCCTAGCGGGAGGCGGCAATGAGCAGTTCTTC
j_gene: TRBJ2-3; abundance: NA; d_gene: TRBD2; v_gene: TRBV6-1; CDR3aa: CASSGSSGSSDTQYF; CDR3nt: TGTGCCAGCAGTGGGTCTAGCGGGAGTTCGGATACGCAGTATTTT
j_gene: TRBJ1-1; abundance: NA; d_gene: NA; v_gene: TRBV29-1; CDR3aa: CSIRGSKNTEAFF; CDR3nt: TGCAGCATCCGGGGATCCAAGAACACTGAAGCTTTCTTT
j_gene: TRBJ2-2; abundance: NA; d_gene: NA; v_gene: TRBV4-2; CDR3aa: CASSQDTEGPGELFF; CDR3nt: TGTGCCAGCAGCCAAGATACGGAGGGCCCCGGGGAGCTGTTTTTT
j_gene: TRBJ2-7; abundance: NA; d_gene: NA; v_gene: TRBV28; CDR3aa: CASSPTDSTGVDEQYF; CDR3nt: TGTGCCAGCAGTCCCACGGACTCAACCGGTGTAGACGAGCAGTACTTC
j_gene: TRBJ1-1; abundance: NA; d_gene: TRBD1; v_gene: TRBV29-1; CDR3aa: CSVDSQGAGTEAFF; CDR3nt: TGCAGCGTCGACTCACAGGGGGCTGGGACTGAAGCTTTCTTT
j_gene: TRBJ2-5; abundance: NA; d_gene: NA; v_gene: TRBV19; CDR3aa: CASKEEHQETQYF; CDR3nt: TGTGCCAGTAAGGAGGAGCACCAAGAGACCCAGTACTTC
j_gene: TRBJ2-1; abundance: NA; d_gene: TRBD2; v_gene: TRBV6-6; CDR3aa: CASSPSSGSSYNEQFF; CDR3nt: TGTGCCAGCAGCCCTTCTAGCGGCAGCTCCTACAATGAGCAGTTCTTC
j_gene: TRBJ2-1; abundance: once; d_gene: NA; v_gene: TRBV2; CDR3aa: CASRPRSGINEQFF; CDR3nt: TGTGCCAGCAGACCCAGGTCCGGGATCAATGAGCAGTTCTTC
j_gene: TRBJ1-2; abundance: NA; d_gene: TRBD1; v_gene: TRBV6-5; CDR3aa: CASRVDRDGYTF; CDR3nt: TGTGCCAGCAGGGTGGACAGGGACGGCTACACCTTC
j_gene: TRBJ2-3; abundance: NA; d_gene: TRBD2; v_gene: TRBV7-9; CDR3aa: CASSLATSGSLIPNTQYF; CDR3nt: TGTGCCAGCAGCTTAGCGACTAGCGGGAGCCTGATTCCCAATACGCAGTATTTT
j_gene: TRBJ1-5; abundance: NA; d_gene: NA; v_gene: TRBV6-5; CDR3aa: CASSPLSSGQPQHF; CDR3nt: TGTGCCAGCAGTCCCCTCTCTTCCGGGCAGCCCCAGCATTTT
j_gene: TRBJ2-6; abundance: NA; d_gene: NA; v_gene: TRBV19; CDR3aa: CASSISGLFSGANVLTF; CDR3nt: TGTGCCAGTAGTATCTCCGGACTTTTCTCTGGGGCCAACGTCCTGACTTTC
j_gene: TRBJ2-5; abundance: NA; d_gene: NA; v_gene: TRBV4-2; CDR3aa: CASSQDRGIQETQYF; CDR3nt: TGTGCCAGCAGCCAAGATCGGGGAATCCAAGAGACCCAGTACTTC
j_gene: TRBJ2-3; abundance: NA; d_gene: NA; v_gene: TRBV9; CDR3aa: CASSVGSSSTDTQYF; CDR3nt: TGTGCCAGCAGCGTTGGTAGTTCTAGCACAGATACGCAGTATTTT
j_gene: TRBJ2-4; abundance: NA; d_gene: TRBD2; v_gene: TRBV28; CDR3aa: CASSSGGALAKNIQYF; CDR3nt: TGTGCCAGCAGTTCCGGGGGGGCCTTGGCCAAAAACATTCAGTACTTC
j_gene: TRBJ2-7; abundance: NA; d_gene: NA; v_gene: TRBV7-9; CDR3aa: CASSPSAGSYEQYF; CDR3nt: TGTGCCAGCAGCCCCAGCGCTGGGTCCTACGAGCAGTACTTC
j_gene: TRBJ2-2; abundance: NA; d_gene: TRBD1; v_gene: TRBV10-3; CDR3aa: CAIPGQGGTGELFF; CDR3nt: TGTGCCATTCCGGGACAGGGGGGCACCGGGGAGCTGTTTTTT
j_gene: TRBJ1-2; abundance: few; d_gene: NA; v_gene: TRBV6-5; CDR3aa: CASSYTLGGSYGYTF; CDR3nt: TGTGCCAGCAGTTACACGCTTGGCGGTTCCTATGGCTACACCTTC
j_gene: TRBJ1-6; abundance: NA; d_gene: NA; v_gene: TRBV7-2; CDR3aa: CASSLEENSPLHF; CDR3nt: TGTGCCAGCAGCTTAGAGGAGAATTCACCCCTCCACTTT
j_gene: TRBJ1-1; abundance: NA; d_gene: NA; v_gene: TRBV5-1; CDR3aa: CASSFDRTEVMNTEAFF; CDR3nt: TGCGCCAGCAGCTTCGATCGGACTGAGGTGATGAACACTGAAGCTTTCTTT
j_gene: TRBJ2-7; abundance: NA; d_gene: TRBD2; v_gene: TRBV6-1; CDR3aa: CASSGLSSGRGYEQYF; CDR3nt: TGTGCCAGCAGTGGCCTCTCTAGCGGGAGGGGGTACGAGCAGTACTTC
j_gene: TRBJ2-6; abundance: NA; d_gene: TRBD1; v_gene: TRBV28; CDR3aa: CASRNRGPAGANVLTF; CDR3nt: TGTGCCAGCAGGAACAGGGGACCCGCTGGGGCCAACGTCCTGACTTTC
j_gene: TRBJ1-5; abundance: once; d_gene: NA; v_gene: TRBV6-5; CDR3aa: CASSLGVYSNQPQHF; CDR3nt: TGTGCCAGCAGTCTAGGGGTTTATAGCAATCAGCCCCAGCATTTT
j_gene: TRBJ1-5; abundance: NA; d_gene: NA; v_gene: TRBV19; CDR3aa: CASGRDIFQPQHF; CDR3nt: TGTGCCAGTGGACGGGACATCTTTCAGCCCCAGCATTTT
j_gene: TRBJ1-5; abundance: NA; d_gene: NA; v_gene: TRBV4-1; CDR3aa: CASSQDVGYSQPQHF; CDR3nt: TGCGCCAGCAGCCAAGATGTTGGGTATAGCCAGCCCCAGCATTTT
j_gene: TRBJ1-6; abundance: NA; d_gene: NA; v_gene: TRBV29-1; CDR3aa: CSVGDSDNSPLHF; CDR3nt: TGCAGCGTTGGAGACAGCGATAATTCACCCCTCCACTTT
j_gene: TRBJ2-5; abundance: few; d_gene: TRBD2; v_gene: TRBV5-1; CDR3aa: CASWTSGLQETQYF; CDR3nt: TGCGCCAGCTGGACTAGCGGGCTCCAAGAGACCCAGTACTTC
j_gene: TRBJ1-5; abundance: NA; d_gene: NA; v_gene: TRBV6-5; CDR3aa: CASSRRRGDNQPQHF; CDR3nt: TGTGCCAGCAGCCGCCGAAGGGGTGATAACCAGCCCCAGCATTTT
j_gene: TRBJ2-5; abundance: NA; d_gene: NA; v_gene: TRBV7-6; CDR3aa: CASSLGLQETQYF; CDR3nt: TGTGCCAGCAGCCTGGGACTTCAAGAGACCCAGTACTTC
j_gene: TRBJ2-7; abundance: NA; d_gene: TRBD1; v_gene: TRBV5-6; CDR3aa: CASSKDRVYSYEQYF; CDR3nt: TGTGCCAGCAGCAAAGACAGGGTATATTCCTACGAGCAGTACTTC
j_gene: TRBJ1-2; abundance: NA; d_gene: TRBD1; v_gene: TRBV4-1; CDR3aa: CASSQDRGQGTYGYTF; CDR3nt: TGCGCCAGCAGCCAAGATAGGGGACAGGGTACCTATGGCTACACCTTC
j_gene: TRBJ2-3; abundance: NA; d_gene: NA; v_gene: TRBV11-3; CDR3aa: CASSPSQGRGQYF; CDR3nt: TGTGCCAGCAGCCCGAGTCAGGGGCGCGGGCAGTATTTT
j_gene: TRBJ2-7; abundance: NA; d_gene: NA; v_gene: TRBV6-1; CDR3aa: CASSDRPGNEQYF; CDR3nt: TGTGCCAGCAGTGACCGACCAGGGAACGAGCAGTACTTC
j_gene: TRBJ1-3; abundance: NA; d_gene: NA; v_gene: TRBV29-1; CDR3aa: CSAVPGGNTIYF; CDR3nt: TGCAGCGCCGTCCCAGGGGGAAACACCATATATTTT
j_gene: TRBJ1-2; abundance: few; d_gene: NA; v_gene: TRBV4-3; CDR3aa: CASSQAGSYGYTF; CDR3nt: TGCGCCAGCAGCCAAGCCGGGAGCTATGGCTACACCTTC
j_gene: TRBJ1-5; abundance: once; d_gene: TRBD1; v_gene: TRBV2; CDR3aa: CASKRARQGFNQPQHF; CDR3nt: TGTGCCAGCAAAAGGGCCCGACAGGGGTTTAATCAGCCCCAGCATTTT
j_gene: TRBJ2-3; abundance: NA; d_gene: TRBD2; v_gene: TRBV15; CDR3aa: CATSRYRSGSTDTQYF; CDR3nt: TGTGCCACCAGCAGGTATCGTAGCGGGAGTACAGATACGCAGTATTTT
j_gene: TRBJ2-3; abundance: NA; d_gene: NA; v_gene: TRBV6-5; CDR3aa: CASSYSSGADTQYF; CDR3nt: TGTGCCAGCAGTTACTCCAGCGGCGCAGATACGCAGTATTTT
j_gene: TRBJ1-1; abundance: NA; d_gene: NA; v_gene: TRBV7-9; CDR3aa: CASSGGGVTEAFF; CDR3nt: TGTGCCAGCAGCGGAGGGGGGGTCACTGAAGCTTTCTTT
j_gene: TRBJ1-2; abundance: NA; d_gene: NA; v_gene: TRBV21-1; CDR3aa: CASSKNGTGLILLYGYTF; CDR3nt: TGTGCCAGCAGCAAAAACGGGACAGGGCTAATCCTACTCTATGGCTACACCTTC
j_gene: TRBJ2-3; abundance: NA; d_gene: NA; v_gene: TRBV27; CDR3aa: CASSFLATSTDTQYF; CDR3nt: TGTGCCAGCAGTTTTTTAGCGACTAGCACAGATACGCAGTATTTT
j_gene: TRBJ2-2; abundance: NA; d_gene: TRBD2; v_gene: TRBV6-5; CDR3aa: CASTPRGGNTGELFF; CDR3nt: TGTGCCAGCACCCCGCGGGGGGGAAACACCGGGGAGCTGTTTTTT
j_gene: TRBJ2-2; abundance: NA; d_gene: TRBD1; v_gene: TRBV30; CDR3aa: CAWRDRGINTGELFF; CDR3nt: TGTGCCTGGAGGGACAGGGGAATAAACACCGGGGAGCTGTTTTTT